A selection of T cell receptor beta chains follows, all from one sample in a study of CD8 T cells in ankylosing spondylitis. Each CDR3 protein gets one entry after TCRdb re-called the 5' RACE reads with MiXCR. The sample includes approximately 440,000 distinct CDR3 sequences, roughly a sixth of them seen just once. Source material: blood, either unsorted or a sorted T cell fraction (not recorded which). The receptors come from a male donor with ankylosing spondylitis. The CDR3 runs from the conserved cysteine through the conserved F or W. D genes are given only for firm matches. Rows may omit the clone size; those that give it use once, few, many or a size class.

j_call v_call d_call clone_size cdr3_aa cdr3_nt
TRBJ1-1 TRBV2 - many CASSEGLGRGDTEAFF TGTGCCAGCAGTGAAGGACTCGGGAGGGGAGACACTGAAGCTTTCTTT
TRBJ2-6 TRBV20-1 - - CSATRGGRRAGANVLTF TGCAGTGCCACTAGGGGGGGCCGCCGCGCTGGGGCCAACGTCCTGACTTTC
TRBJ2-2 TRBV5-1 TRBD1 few CASSSGTGATGELFF TGCGCCAGCAGCTCCGGGACAGGGGCCACCGGGGAGCTGTTTTTT
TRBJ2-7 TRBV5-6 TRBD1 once CASSSLDREADEQYF TGTGCCAGCAGCTCACTGGACAGGGAAGCCGACGAGCAGTACTTC
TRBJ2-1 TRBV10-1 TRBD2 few CASSGLAGVIEQFF TGCGCCAGCAGTGGACTAGCGGGAGTGATTGAGCAGTTCTTC
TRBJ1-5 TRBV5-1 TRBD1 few CASSYTGGDQPQHF TGCGCCAGCAGCTACACAGGGGGGGATCAGCCCCAGCATTTT
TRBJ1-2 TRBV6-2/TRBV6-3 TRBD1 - CASSTSGTGGYGYTF TGTGCCAGCAGTACCTCAGGGACAGGAGGCTATGGCTACACCTTC
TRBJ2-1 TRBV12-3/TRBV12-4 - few CASSLQGGHNEQFF TGTGCCAGCAGTTTACAAGGCGGACACAATGAGCAGTTCTTC
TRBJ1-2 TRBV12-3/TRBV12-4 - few CASRTDGLYGYPF TGTGCCAGCAGAACGGACGGCCTTTATGGCTACCCCTTC
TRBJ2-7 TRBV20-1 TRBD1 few CSASDLRQGRYEQYF TGCAGTGCTAGCGACCTCCGACAGGGACGGTACGAGCAGTACTTC
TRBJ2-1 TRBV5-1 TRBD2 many CASSFRPSSGGALEQFF TGCGCCAGCAGCTTCAGGCCATCAAGCGGGGGGGCCCTTGAGCAGTTCTTC
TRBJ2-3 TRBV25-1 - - CASSELGADTQYF TGTGCCAGCAGTGAATTAGGGGCAGATACGCAGTATTTT
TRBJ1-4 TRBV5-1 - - CASSLVSANEKLFF TGCGCCAGCAGCTTGGTCTCAGCTAATGAAAAACTGTTTTTT
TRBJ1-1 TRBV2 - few CASSKGQSMGTEAFF TGTGCCAGCAGTAAAGGACAGAGTATGGGAACTGAAGCTTTCTTT
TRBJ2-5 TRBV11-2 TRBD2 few CASSKLAGGGQETQYF TGTGCCAGCAGCAAACTAGCGGGGGGCGGCCAAGAGACCCAGTACTTC
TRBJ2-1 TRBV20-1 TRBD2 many CSATGTSGTYNEQFF TGCAGTGCAACCGGGACTAGCGGGACCTACAATGAGCAGTTCTTC
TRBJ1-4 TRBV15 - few CATRQENEKLFF TGTGCCACCCGGCAGGAGAATGAAAAACTGTTTTTT
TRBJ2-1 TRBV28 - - CASTGGEQFF TGTGCCAGCACTGGGGGAGAGCAGTTCTTC
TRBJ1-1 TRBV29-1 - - CSVVQGRDTEAFF TGCAGCGTTGTCCAGGGGAGGGACACTGAAGCTTTCTTT
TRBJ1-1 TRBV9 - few CASSPTGTANTEAFF TGTGCCAGCAGCCCAACCGGGACCGCAAACACTGAAGCTTTCTTT
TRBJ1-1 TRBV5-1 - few CASSLGVAAAREAFF TGCGCCAGCAGCTTGGGGGTAGCGGCAGCTCGTGAAGCTTTCTTT
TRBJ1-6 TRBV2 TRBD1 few CASSEGGQGRSPLHF TGTGCCAGCAGTGAAGGGGGACAGGGTCGATCACCCCTCCACTTT
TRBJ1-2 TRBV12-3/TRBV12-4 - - CASTYPGTVLGYTF TGTGCCAGCACTTACCCAGGGACGGTTTTAGGCTACACCTTC
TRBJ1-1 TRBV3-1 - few CASSQRDGEAFF TGTGCCAGCAGCCAGAGGGACGGTGAAGCTTTCTTT
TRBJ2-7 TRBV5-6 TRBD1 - CASSTDRAPRNEQYF TGTGCCAGCAGCACTGACAGGGCCCCGAGGAACGAGCAGTACTTC
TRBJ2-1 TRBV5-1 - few CASSSISISNNEQFF TGCGCCAGCAGCTCAATTAGTATCTCTAACAATGAGCAGTTCTTC
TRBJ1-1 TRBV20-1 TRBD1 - CSAMDRGRIMNTEAFF TGCAGTGCTATGGACAGGGGGAGAATAATGAACACTGAAGCTTTCTTT
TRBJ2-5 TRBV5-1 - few CASSSAGRVEETQYF TGCGCCAGCAGCTCCGCGGGGCGGGTAGAAGAGACCCAGTACTTC
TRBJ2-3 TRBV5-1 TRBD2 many CASSLFLAGGTDTQYF TGCGCCAGCAGCTTGTTTCTAGCGGGGGGCACAGATACGCAGTATTTT
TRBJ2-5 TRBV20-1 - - CSANRLNQETQYF TGCAGTGCTAACCGACTGAACCAAGAGACCCAGTACTTC
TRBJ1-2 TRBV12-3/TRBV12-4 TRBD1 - CASSPWGDRNYGYTF TGTGCCAGCAGTCCTTGGGGGGACAGAAACTATGGCTACACCTTC
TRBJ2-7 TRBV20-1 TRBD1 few CSARGQGAGEQYF TGCAGTGCTAGAGGACAGGGGGCGGGTGAGCAGTACTTC